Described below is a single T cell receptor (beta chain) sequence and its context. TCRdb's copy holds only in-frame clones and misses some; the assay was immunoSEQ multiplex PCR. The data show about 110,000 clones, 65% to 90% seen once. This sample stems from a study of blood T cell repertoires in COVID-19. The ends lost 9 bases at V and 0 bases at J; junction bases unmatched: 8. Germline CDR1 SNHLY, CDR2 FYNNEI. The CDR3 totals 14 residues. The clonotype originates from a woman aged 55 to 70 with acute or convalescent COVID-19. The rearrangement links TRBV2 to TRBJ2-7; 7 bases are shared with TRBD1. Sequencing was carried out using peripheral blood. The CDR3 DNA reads TGTGCCAGAGACAGGGATAAAAGCTCCTACGAGCAGTACTTC. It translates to CARDRDKSSYEQYF.